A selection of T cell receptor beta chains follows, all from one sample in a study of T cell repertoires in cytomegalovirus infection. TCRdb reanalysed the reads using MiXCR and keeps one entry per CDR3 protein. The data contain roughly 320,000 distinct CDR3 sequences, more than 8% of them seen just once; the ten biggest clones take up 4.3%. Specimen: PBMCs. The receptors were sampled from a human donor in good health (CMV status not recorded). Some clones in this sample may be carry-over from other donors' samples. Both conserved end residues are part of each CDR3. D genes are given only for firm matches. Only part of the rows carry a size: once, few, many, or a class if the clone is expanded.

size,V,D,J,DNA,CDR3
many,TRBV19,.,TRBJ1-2,TGTGCCAGTAGTACGAGTTATAGGGCCTATGGCTACACCTTC,CASSTSYRAYGYTF
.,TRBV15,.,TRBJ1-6,TGTGCCACCAGCAGCGGGGCAGGCGCCTATAATTCACCCCTCCACTTT,CATSSGAGAYNSPLHF
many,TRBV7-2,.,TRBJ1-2,TGTGCCAGCAGCTTCGGACCGCCGGCGGACTATGGCTACACCTTC,CASSFGPPADYGYTF
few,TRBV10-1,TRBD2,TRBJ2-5,TGCGCCAGCAGTGAGATTTGGGGAGGCGGGAGCCGAGAGACCCAGTACTTC,CASSEIWGGGSRETQYF
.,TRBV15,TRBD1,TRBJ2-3,TGTGCCACAAAGACAGGGGGCACAGATACGCAGTATTTT,CATKTGGTDTQYF
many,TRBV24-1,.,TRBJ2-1,TGTGCCACCAGTGCCCGTGGGGGGAGTAGCAATGAGCAGTTCTTC,CATSARGGSSNEQFF
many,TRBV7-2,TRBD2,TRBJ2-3,TGTGCCAGCAGCTTATTTCAGCGGGGAAACACAGATACGCAGTATTTT,CASSLFQRGNTDTQYF
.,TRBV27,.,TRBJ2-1,TGTGCCAGCAGTTTATCCCCCCTAAACAATGAGCAGTTCTTC,CASSLSPLNNEQFF
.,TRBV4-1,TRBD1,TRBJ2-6,TGCGCCAGCAGCCAAGAAACCCTACAGGGGCTCTCTGGGGCCAACGTCCTGACTTTC,CASSQETLQGLSGANVLTF
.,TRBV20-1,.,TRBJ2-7,TGCAGTGCTAGACGGGACGAAGGGGGCTACGAGCAGTACTTC,CSARRDEGGYEQYF
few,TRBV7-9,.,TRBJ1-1,TGTGCCAGCAGCCTGAGCGGGGCTTACACTGAAGCTTTCTTT,CASSLSGAYTEAFF
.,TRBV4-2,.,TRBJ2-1,TGTGCCAGCAGCCAATCGATCAAGGGCGGGCAGTTCTTC,CASSQSIKGGQFF
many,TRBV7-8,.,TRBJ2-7,TGTGCCAGCAGCTACCGGGCGGGGCTCTACGAGCAGTACTTC,CASSYRAGLYEQYF
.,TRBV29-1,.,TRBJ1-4,TGCAGCGTTTCCGGGGTAAATGAAAAACTGTTTTTT,CSVSGVNEKLFF
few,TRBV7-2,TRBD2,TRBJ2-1,TGTGCCAGCAGCTCGCAGCGGGGGCGCAACAATGAGCAGTTCTTC,CASSSQRGRNNEQFF
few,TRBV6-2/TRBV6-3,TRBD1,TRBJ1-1,TGTGCCAGCATTCTTCATCGGTTAGGGAGGGGGCGACGGACTGAAGCTTTCTTT,CASILHRLGRGRRTEAFF
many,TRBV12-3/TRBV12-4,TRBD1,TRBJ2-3,TGTGCCAGCAGTTTAAAGGGGGCCACAGATACGCAGTATTTT,CASSLKGATDTQYF
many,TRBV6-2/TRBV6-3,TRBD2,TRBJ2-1,TGTGCCAGCACCCTGCTAGCGGGGGTTTCCTACAATGAGCAGTTCTTC,CASTLLAGVSYNEQFF
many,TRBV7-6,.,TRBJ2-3,TGTGCCAGCAGCTTTGGATCCCGAGGACGCACAGATACGCAGTATTTT,CASSFGSRGRTDTQYF
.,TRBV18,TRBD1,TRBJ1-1,TGTGCCAGCTCACCCGTGGGACAGGGAGAAGCTTTCTTT,CASSPVGQGEAFF
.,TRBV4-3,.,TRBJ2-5,TGCGCCAGCAGCCAAGATGGGGCCCGGGGGGCCGGGGAGACCCAGTACTTC,CASSQDGARGAGETQYF
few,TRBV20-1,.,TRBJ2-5,TGCAGTGCTAGTGCGCCAGAGACCCAGTACTTC,CSASAPETQYF
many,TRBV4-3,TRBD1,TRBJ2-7,TGCGCCAGCAGCCCGGGACAGGGGACTCTAGAGCAGTACTTC,CASSPGQGTLEQYF
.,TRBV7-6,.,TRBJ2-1,TGTGCCAGCAGCACCTCTTCTAGCGAGGGGACCTACAATGAGCAGTTCTTC,CASSTSSSEGTYNEQFF
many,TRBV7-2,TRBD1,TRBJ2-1,TGTGCCAGCGGACAGGGTGTCTTCAATGAGCAGTTCTTC,CASGQGVFNEQFF
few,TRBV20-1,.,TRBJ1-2,TGCAGTGCTAGAGGAGGGGGAGAAGGCTACACCTTC,CSARGGGEGYTF
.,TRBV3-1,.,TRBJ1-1,TGTGCCAGCAGCCAAGGACGACAGATGAACACTGAAGCTTTCTTT,CASSQGRQMNTEAFF
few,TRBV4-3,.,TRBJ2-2,TGCGCCAGCAGCCAGTTGGAGAGGACCGGGGAGCTGTTTTTT,CASSQLERTGELFF
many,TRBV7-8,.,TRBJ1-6,TGTGCCAGCAGCAGGTGGAACGAGTTTAGCTCCTATAATTCACCCCTCCACTTT,CASSRWNEFSSYNSPLHF
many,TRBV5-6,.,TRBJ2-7,TGTGCCAGCAGAGGCCTCTCGGAGCAGTACTTC,CASRGLSEQYF
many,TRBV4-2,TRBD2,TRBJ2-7,TGTGCCAGCAGCCAAGGGGCAAAGCGGGAGGGCAACGCCTTCTACGAGCAGTACTTC,CASSQGAKREGNAFYEQYF
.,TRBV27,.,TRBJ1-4,TGTGCCAGCAGGAGGGGCGCAAATGAAAAACTGTTTTTT,CASRRGANEKLFF
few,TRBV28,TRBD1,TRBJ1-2,TGTGCCAGCTTCGACAGGGGTGGTGGCTACACCTTC,CASFDRGGGYTF
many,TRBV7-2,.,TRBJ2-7,TGTGCCAGCAGCTCCCGGGTCCCCTACGAGCAGTACTTC,CASSSRVPYEQYF
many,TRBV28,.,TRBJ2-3,TGTGCCAGCAGTCGTAATTCGGGATCAGTGGGGGATACGCAGTATTTT,CASSRNSGSVGDTQYF
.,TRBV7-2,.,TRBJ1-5,TGTGCCAGCAGCTTGGGCCCGAAAGGTCAGCCCCAGCATTTT,CASSLGPKGQPQHF
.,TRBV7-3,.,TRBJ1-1,TGTGCCAGCAGCTTAAAGGGGCAGGGCACTGAAGCTTTCTTT,CASSLKGQGTEAFF
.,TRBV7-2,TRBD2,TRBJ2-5,TGTGCCAGCAGCCCACTCCTCAGCGGGGGGGGGACCCAGTACTTC,CASSPLLSGGGTQYF
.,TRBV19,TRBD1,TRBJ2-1,TGTGCCAGTAGGACAGTATCGGGACAGATTAACAATGAGCAGTTCTTC,CASRTVSGQINNEQFF
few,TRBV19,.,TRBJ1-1,TGTGCCAGTAGTATAGCAGGGGTCACTGAAGCTTTCTTT,CASSIAGVTEAFF
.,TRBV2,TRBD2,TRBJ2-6,TGTGCCAGCAGTGAAAGGACTAGCGGGAGTCCTGGGGCCAACGTCCTGACTTTC,CASSERTSGSPGANVLTF